Presented here are 23 T cell receptor beta chains from one specimen sequenced in a study of long-term antiretroviral therapy in people with HIV. Survey-level immunoSEQ v3.0 assays were run. Assay used: immunoSEQ multiplex PCR; TCRdb lists only in-frame clones, some missing. The sample has tens of thousands of clones, 82% seen once. Sequenced material: unsorted PBMCs, taken 2.9 years after starting antiretroviral therapy. The source is a man in his fifties with HIV.

The V call is TRBV27, the J call TRBJ1-2; 9 positions agree with TRBD1. The CDR3 length is 17 residues. Germline CDR1 is MNHEY and CDR2 is SMNVEV (reference sequence). V lost 2 bases, J lost 2 bases, and 9 bases stayed unmatched. DNA of the CDR3: TGTGCCAGCAGTTTAAGACAGGGGGGGGATCGAAACTATGGCTACACCTTC. Its protein is CASSLRQGGDRNYGYTF.

The CDR3 is CASSLQGVIDTQYF. CDR3 in DNA: TGTGCCAGCAGTCTACAGGGAGTTATAGATACGCAGTATTTT. V usage is TRBV7-2 and J usage is TRBJ2-3, with D maybe TRBD1 (6 bases). This CDR3 has 14 amino acids. Trimming stripped 6 bases from V and 5 bases from J, with 15 bases between. Germline CDR1 reads SGHTA; CDR2 reads FQGNSA.

The V gene is TRBV10-3, the J gene TRBJ1-2; a weak D match, TRBD1 (6 bases). Per the germline V gene, CDR1 is ENHRY and CDR2 is SYGVKD. The CDR3 loop spans 14 amino acids. V was shortened by 5 bases and J by 4 bases, with 14 bases between the two germline ends. DNA for the CDR3: TGTGCCATCAGTCAAACAGGGACCCCCTATGGCTACACCTTC. Residues: CAISQTGTPYGYTF.

The chain links TRBV7-3 to TRBJ2-7; 8 nucleotides agree with TRBD2. V trimming: 0 bases; J trimming: 3 bases; junction bases outside the gene matches: 4. The V gene's germline CDR1 is SGHTA and CDR2 FQGTGA. This CDR3 is 15 amino acids long. CDR3 residues: CASSLTGGAGYEQYF. The CDR3 bases are TGTGCCAGCAGCTTAACCGGGGGGGCGGGCTACGAGCAGTACTTC.

This clone was seen a few times. The chain employs TRBV7-8 and TRBJ2-3; TRBD2 agrees at 7 bases. CDR1 and CDR2 from the germline V gene are SGHVS and FQNEAQ. The CDR3 consists of 15 residues. The V segment lost 5 bases and the J segment 1 base; nucleotides outside the gene matches: 6. The CDR3 sequence: CASSMGGAGTDTQYF. The CDR3 nucleotides read TGTGCCAGCAGCATGGGAGGGGCGGGCACAGATACGCAGTATTTT.

This chain joins TRBV4-1 and TRBJ2-2, with 8 nucleotides matching TRBD2. This CDR3 is built from 17 residues. CDR1 is MGHRA and CDR2 is YSYEKL in the germline V gene. The V segment lost 6 bases and the J segment 7 bases; nucleotides outside the gene matches: 16. The CDR3 nucleotides read TGCGCCAGCAGACCGACGGGCGGGGGGAAAACGGGCGGGGAGCTGTTTTTT. Translation: CASRPTGGGKTGGELFF.

The chain joins TRBV6-4 to TRBJ2-3, with 8 bases identical to TRBD2. Trimming removed 3 bases from V and 5 bases from J; junction bases left unmatched: 7. From germline, CDR1 is MRHNA and CDR2 SNTAGT. The CDR3 spans 15 residues. CDR3 residues: CASSEGLANGDTQYF. The CDR3 DNA reads TGTGCCAGCAGTGAAGGACTAGCCAATGGAGATACGCAGTATTTT.

This clone appeared a few times. The CDR3 is CASREQGAQANYGYTF. DNA of the CDR3: TGTGCCAGCAGGGAACAGGGGGCGCAGGCTAACTATGGCTACACCTTC. The rearrangement links TRBV6-1 to TRBJ1-2; 9 positions agree with TRBD1. The V segment lost 6 bases and the J segment 0 bases; nucleotides outside the gene matches: 8. The germline V gene encodes CDR1 MNHNS and CDR2 SASEGT. This CDR3 comprises 16 residues.

The chain uses TRBV6-6 and TRBJ1-4; 11 bases align to TRBD1. Germline CDR1 MNHNY, CDR2 SVGAGI (reference sequence). The CDR3 runs to 14 residues. Trimming at V came to 6 bases and at J to 10 bases, leaving 7 bases not matched to a gene. CDR3 sequence reads: CASRIGTGGAKLFF. CDR3 nucleotides: TGTGCCAGCAGAATCGGGACAGGGGGGGCAAAACTGTTTTTT.

The rearrangement links TRBV15 to TRBJ2-7; D not resolved. The CDR3 spans 14 residues. Deletions cut 1 base from V and 2 bases from J, with 9 bases between. The V gene's germline CDR1 is LNHNV and CDR2 YYDKDF (reference sequence). The DNA for the CDR3 is TGTGCCACCAGCAGAGGTGGCGCGGCCTACGAGCAGTACTTC. It translates to CATSRGGAAYEQYF.

The chain is built from TRBV5-1 and TRBJ1-2, with D hard to call. The germline V gene encodes CDR1 SGHRS and CDR2 YFSETQ. The CDR3 loop spans 13 amino acids. Trimming took off 2 bases at V and 2 bases at J, with 7 bases between the two ends. CDR3 nucleotides: TGCGCCAGCAGCTTAGAACCAAACTATGGCTACACCTTC. This encodes CASSLEPNYGYTF.

The chain combines TRBV5-4 with TRBJ2-7, with 9 bases fitting TRBD1. This CDR3 region has 15 residues. V was pared by 4 bases and J by 2 bases, with 7 bases of the junction left unmatched. Per germline, CDR1 SGHNT and CDR2 YYREEE (reference sequence). The CDR3 DNA sequence: TGTGCCAGCAGCCGACGGACAGGGGAAACCTACGAGCAGTACTTC. Translated: CASSRRTGETYEQYF.

The rearrangement uses TRBV6-6 and TRBJ2-7; tentatively, D is TRBD1 (6 bases). Trimming removed 5 bases at V and 2 bases at J, with 16 bases between. Germline CDR1 and CDR2: MNHNY and SVGAGI (reference sequence). CDR3 size: 15 residues. DNA for the CDR3: TGTGCCAGCAGTATATTACAGGGTTTTGCCTACGAGCAGTACTTC. This codes for CASSILQGFAYEQYF.

This chain connects TRBV7-9 to TRBJ1-2, with D maybe TRBD1 (5 bases). Trimming left V 1 base short and J 7 bases short, with 13 bases between. Looked up from germline, CDR1 is SEHNR and CDR2 is FQNEAQ (reference sequence). The CDR3 runs to 14 residues. DNA of the CDR3: TGTGCCAGCAGCTTAGATAGCAGGGCTTCTGGCTACACCTTC. Translation gives CASSLDSRASGYTF.

The V and J genes are TRBV28 and TRBJ2-2; the match to TRBD1 covers 8 bases. The CDR3 has 15 residues. Germline trimming cut 4 bases from V and 4 bases from J; bases unmatched to any gene: 5. CDR1 is MDHEN and CDR2 is SYDVKM in the germline V gene. The CDR3 region is CASSYDRGSTGELFF. Written as DNA, the CDR3 is TGTGCCAGCAGTTACGACAGGGGAAGCACCGGGGAGCTGTTTTTT.

The V and J genes are TRBV28 and TRBJ1-4, with D unclear. Germline V gene sequence: CDR1 MDHEN, CDR2 SYDVKM. Deletions cut 7 bases from V and 2 bases from J, with 14 bases between. The CDR3 loop spans 15 amino acids. CDR3 amino acids: CASTERWPTNEKLFF. The CDR3 DNA reads TGTGCCAGCACAGAGCGTTGGCCCACTAATGAAAAACTGTTTTTT.

This clone occurred a few times. This chain joins TRBV23-1 and TRBJ2-3; tentatively, D is TRBD2 (5 bases). TRBV23-1 is classed as an ORF, of uncertain function. V lost 9 bases to trimming and J lost 1 base, with 11 bases between them. This CDR3 comprises 13 residues. The CDR3 region has the DNA TGCGCCAGTGCGACGGGGTGCACAGATACGCAGTATTTT. Protein product: CASATGCTDTQYF.

This chain joins TRBV10-3 and TRBJ2-5; the match to TRBD1 covers 7 bases. From germline, CDR1 is ENHRY and CDR2 SYGVKD. This CDR3 has 13 residues. The ends lost 10 bases at V and 2 bases at J; junction bases unmatched: 7. The CDR3: CATFRDRQETQYF. CDR3 DNA: TGTGCCACCTTCCGGGACAGACAAGAGACCCAGTACTTC.

This chain connects TRBV7-2 to TRBJ2-1; 13 bases map to TRBD2. The CDR3 length is 16 residues. With V trimmed by 4 bases and J by 10 bases, 10 bases remained unmatched. In germline, CDR1 is SGHTA, CDR2 FQGNSA. The CDR3 spells CASSSKPGLAGNEQFF. In nucleotides, the CDR3 is TGTGCCAGCAGCTCTAAACCGGGACTAGCGGGGAACGAGCAGTTCTTC. The entire variable domain, with the rest obtained from reference TRBV7-2 and TRBJ2-1, is as follows: GAGVSQSPSNKVTEKGKDVELRCDPISGHTALYWYRQSLGQGLEFLIYFQGNSAPDKSGLPSDRFSAERTGGSVSTLTIQRTQQEDSAVYLCASSSKPGLAGNEQFFGPGTRLTVL.

The chain couples TRBV5-1 to TRBJ2-2, with D perhaps matching TRBD2 (5 bases). This CDR3 region has 15 residues. Germline assignment: CDR1 SGHRS and CDR2 YFSETQ. Trimming took 0 bases from V and 6 from J, leaving 12 bases between them. CDR3 protein: CASSLAGNGPGELFF. The DNA of the CDR3 is TGCGCCAGCAGCTTGGCCGGGAATGGGCCCGGGGAGCTGTTTTTT.

The chain links TRBV27 to TRBJ1-1; D is perhaps TRBD1 (5 bases). V was clipped by 3 bases and J by 6 bases, with 11 bases between them. Per germline, CDR1 MNHEY and CDR2 SMNVEV (reference sequence). The CDR3 contains 13 residues. This CDR3 is CASSFRAGPEAFF. For the CDR3, the DNA is TGTGCCAGCAGTTTCAGGGCAGGGCCTGAAGCTTTCTTT.

The chain uses TRBV27 and TRBJ2-7, with 7 bases fitting TRBD1. The V gene's germline CDR1 is MNHEY and CDR2 SMNVEV (reference sequence). The length of the CDR3 is 14 residues. Unmatched junction bases numbered 8, after V lost 4 bases and J lost 5 bases. The CDR3 bases are TGTGCCAGCAGTTCTTTGACAGGGCTGCACGAGCAGTACTTC. Amino acid sequence: CASSSLTGLHEQYF.

The chain joins TRBV11-1 to TRBJ2-7; TRBD2 matches 10 bases. The CDR3 spans 15 residues. Germline loops: CDR1 SGHAT, CDR2 FQDESV (reference sequence). J was trimmed by 0 bases and V by 5 bases; bases with no gene match: 4. The CDR3 DNA follows: TGTGCCAGCAGCCTTAGCGGGGGGTCCTCCTACGAGCAGTACTTC. Its translation is CASSLSGGSSYEQYF.